This T cell receptor beta chain was recovered during a study of T-cell reconstitution after alpha-beta-depleted transplantation in children. The authors prepared the TCRbeta library with unique molecular identifiers. From the PCR reads, TCRdb called clonotypes with MiXCR, one entry per CDR3 protein. The sample includes approximately 510,000 distinct CDR3 sequences, 18% of them seen just once. The input for sequencing was PBMCs from the stem cell graft donor, taken from the stem cell graft. The receptor was derived from a human donor who donated a stem cell graft to a child with acute lymphoblastic leukemia.

CDR3 coding DNA: TGCAGCGTTAAGCTCGAGAAGGGGGAGCAGTACTTC. Its translation: CSVKLEKGEQYF. V and J are TRBV29-1 and TRBJ2-7; tentative D call: TRBD1 (5 bases). Germline loops: CDR1 SQVTM, CDR2 ANQGSEA. This CDR3 has 12 amino acids. V was shortened by 5 bases and J by 7 bases, with 15 bases between the two germline ends.